This TCR delta chain was identified during a study of gamma-delta T cells after stem cell transplantation. This CDR3 contains 17 residues. V gave up 2 bases and J gave up 1 base; unmatched junction bases: 13. In germline, CDR1 is NSMFDY, CDR2 ISSIKDK. TCRdb called clones from the RT-PCR reads again using CATT. The sample contains about 3,500 delta-chain clones, around an eighth of which appear only once. The chain couples TRAV29/DV5 to TRDJ1, with TRDD3 identical over 8 bases. This TCR came from a human donor. It is not recorded whose cells these are; they may come from a transplant donor. The source material was gamma-delta T cells. CDR3 nucleotide sequence: TGTGCAGCAAGGAGAACTGGGGATACTCCTTTCACCGATAAACTCATCTTT. This translates into CAARRTGDTPFTDKLIF. Looking up the rest from reference TRAV29/DV5 and TRDJ1 gives the full variable domain: DQQVKQNSPSLSVQEGRISILNCDYTNSMFDYFLWYKKYPAEGPTFLISISSIKDKNEDGRFTVFLNKSAKHLSLHIVPSQPGDSAVYFCAARRTGDTPFTDKLIFGKGTRVTVEP.